In this sample, the clone carrying this TCR beta chain turned up a few times. These data originate in a study of response to subunit inactivated influenza vaccine. A single record per CDR3 protein comes from TCRdb applying MiXCR to the RT-PCR reads. Of hundreds of thousands of distinct CDR3 sequences listed, about 12% were seen once; the top ten hold about a tenth. The CDR3 totals 15 residues. Germline CDR1 is KGHDR and CDR2 is SFDVKD. V gave up 7 bases and J gave up 0 bases, with 11 bases separating them. This clonotype was obtained from a man over 45 who received an inactivated influenza vaccine. The sample consisted of PBMCs from blood, taken on the day of vaccination. V and J are TRBV24-1 and TRBJ2-2; no clear D gene. The DNA for the CDR3 is TGTGCCACCAGGGGTGGGTATGCGAACACCGGGGAGCTGTTTTTT. Its protein product is CATRGGYANTGELFF.